The clone carrying this T cell receptor (beta chain) has more than one count but fewer than ten. Its antigen remains unknown. The data originate from a study of T cells in localized non-small cell lung cancer. Notes on the study in general: Heterogeneity remains possible, as sequencing covered one tumor region only. Of the tissues analyzed, uninvolved adjacent lung showed maximal T cell clonality, greater than tumor. Paired adjacent lung recovered a median approximately 57 of the top 100 tumor clones. Greater T cell density in blood accompanied longer overall survival.

Sequenced by immunoSEQ multiplex PCR; TCRdb stores in-frame clones only, minus some. Counted here are roughly 300 clones, around 16% occurring once; the ten biggest clones make up roughly 20%. Germline-derived CDR1 and CDR2 are MNHGY and SAAAGT. CDR3 length: 17 residues. Unmatched junction bases numbered 11, after V lost 5 bases and J lost 6 bases. Sequenced here: lung tumor tissue, sampled before any cancer treatment. This chain connects TRBV6-8 to TRBJ2-3; 13 nucleotides align to TRBD2. This receptor was taken from a male donor at least 60 years old with stage I lung adenocarcinoma. CDR3 DNA sequence: TGTGCCAGCAGTCCCTTCCGGACTAGCGGGAGCTCTGATACGCAGTATTTT. Translated: CASSPFRTSGSSDTQYF.